The sequence of this T cell receptor beta chain was determined in a study of radiation and T cells in renal cell carcinoma (dated by TCRdb to about 2020). Background for the entire study: Samples were obtained from a clinical trial, in which 15 Gy stereotactic body radiation therapy was delivered to primary renal cell carcinomas and nephrectomy was performed 4 weeks later. In total, 50 or so samples underwent TCR beta sequencing: some 25 tumors plus 27 peripheral blood samples. Across all 50 or so samples, 4,016,671 unique CDR3 nucleotide sequences, encoding about 2,700,000 unique CDR3 amino acid sequences, were identified.

What the study reported, not specific to this receptor: Blood repertoire dynamics were not followed beyond 4 weeks after treatment. In blood, the top tumor clonotypes increased between baseline and 2 weeks post-radiation and then shrank by 4 weeks, which suggests that tumor-resident clones expanded only transiently. Because no pretreatment tumor biopsies were available, whether clonotypes were present in the tumor at baseline could not be determined. Effects of radiation dose or scheduling on the TCR repertoire could not be addressed with the single-armed trial design.

Germline trimming: 5 bases from V, 0 bases from J; junction bases outside gene matches: 8. The CDR1 and CDR2 encoded by the germline V gene are SGHTA and FQGTGA. The CDR3 goes from the cysteine to the phenylalanine over 18 residues. Only the CDR3 portion is preserved as DNA: 54 bases, with reading frame beginning at the first base. Explained via the paper, the time point label denotes: baseline pretreatment blood. Sample treatment or condition, as interpreted from the label and publication: 15 Gy SBRT to primary tumor, nephrectomy 4 weeks later. To track tumor-enriched clonotypes, serial peripheral blood was sampled from radiation-treated patients at baseline and at 2 weeks and 4 weeks after SBRT. Every patient's renal cell carcinoma showed clear cell pathology. Genomic DNA for TCR sequencing was prepared using the QIAamp DNA Blood Mini Kit (Qiagen). Samples were included in the analyses only if all quality control checks were passed.

Following the manufacturer's recommendations, the immunoSEQ kit was used to generate TCR beta libraries from genomic DNA. To prepare the libraries, a first multiplex PCR with proprietary primers was run, followed by a second PCR that added unique barcodes, and a bead cleanup was done after each round. A positive control reaction and a negative control reaction, both provided in the kit, were run with every batch of samples. The final libraries were assessed on an Agilent 4200 TapeStation D1000 ScreenTape, pooled by volume, and quantified by qPCR. Sequencing was performed on an Illumina NextSeq500 using a MidOutput 150-cycle cartridge, with 156 Read1 cycles, 15 Index1 cycles, and the kit custom primers. The pooled library was loaded at approximately 0.97 pM with approximately 18% PhiX control spiked in. In the paper's pipeline: Vendor-processed data were analyzed in R, and a clonotype was defined as all T cells sharing the same CDR3 nucleotide sequence. In the clone abundance analyses, frequencies in each sample were normalized to that sample's 10,000 most abundant clones. Public T cell clones, which averaged fewer than five per sample, were removed prior to analysis. Tumor-enriched and baseline blood-enriched clonotypes were defined by at least a 32-fold difference in abundance between compartments. A beta-binomial differential abundance model was applied to find clonotypes that expanded or contracted between blood time points. Similarity between tumor and blood repertoires was quantified using the Baroni-Urbani and Buser coefficient, and groups were compared with two-tailed Wilcoxon tests in R. TCRdb limited this immuneACCESS table to in-frame rearrangements with V and J called. A share of clones is missing; checked studies link under half to unresolved V genes, and the rest is unexplained. Clone size and the V and J calls come from that table; the DNA yielded D and trimming. Present in this sample are approximately 140,000 clones, around 90% of which were seen just once. The ten largest clones capture roughly 4% of the sample.

About this clone: Its cognate antigen has yet to be identified. Per-base quality was not reported, and no clone a single base away is much larger than it.

The chain was built from TRBV7-3 and TRBJ2-6, with 9 bases in between that match TRBD2. The origin of this receptor is a woman aged 65 to 85 with renal cell carcinoma. This sample comprised blood, obtained from a patient whose treatment included radiotherapy and nephrectomy. The CDR3 region reads CASSKSSGEGSGANVLTF. The nucleotides read TGTGCCAGCAGCAAATCTAGCGGGGAAGGCTCTGGGGCCAACGTCCTGACTTTC.